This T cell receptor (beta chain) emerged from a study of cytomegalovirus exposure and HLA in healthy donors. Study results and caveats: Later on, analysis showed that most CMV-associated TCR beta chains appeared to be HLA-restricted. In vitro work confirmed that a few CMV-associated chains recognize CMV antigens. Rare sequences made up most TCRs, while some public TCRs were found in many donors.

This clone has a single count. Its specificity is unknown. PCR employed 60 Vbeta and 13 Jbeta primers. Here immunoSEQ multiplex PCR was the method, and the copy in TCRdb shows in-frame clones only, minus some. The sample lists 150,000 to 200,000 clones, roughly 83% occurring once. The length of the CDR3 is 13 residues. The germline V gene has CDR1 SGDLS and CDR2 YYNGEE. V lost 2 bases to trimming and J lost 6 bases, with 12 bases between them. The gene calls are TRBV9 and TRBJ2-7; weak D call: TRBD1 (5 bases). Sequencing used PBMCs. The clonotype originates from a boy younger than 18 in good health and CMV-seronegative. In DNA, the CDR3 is TGTGCCAGCAGCGTTGGAACAGGAATCGAGCAGTACTTC. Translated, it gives CASSVGTGIEQYF.